Sequencing of this T cell receptor (beta chain) was carried out in a study of OX40 agonist ivuxolimab in advanced cancers. At the level of the whole study: Ivuxolimab, which targeted the costimulatory receptor OX40 (CD134), was an agonistic, fully human IgG2 monoclonal antibody. Patients were allowed to have had prior anti-PD-1, anti-PD-L1 or anti-CTLA-4 therapy, and approximately 40% of the dose-escalation patients had been treated with checkpoint inhibitors. Peripheral TCRbeta sequencing was intended to test whether TCR sequence diversity was altered and clonal T-cell expansion was caused by ivuxolimab. The paper covers the monotherapy dose-escalation part of the phase I ivuxolimab trial, which included N ≈ 50 patients. Intravenous ivuxolimab was administered to patients every 2 weeks at six dose levels: 0.01, 0.1, 0.3, 1.5, 3 and 10 mg/kg. Of the roughly 51 patients in dose escalation, 19 had hepatocellular carcinoma, some 15 had melanoma, 9 had renal cell carcinoma and 9 had head and neck cancer. Partial responses occurred in three dose-escalation patients, of whom one had hepatocellular carcinoma and two had cutaneous melanoma. A male proportion of 82.7% and a mean age of approximately 60 years, ranging from about 23 to 79, were recorded for the dose-escalation cohort.

Patients with a history of autoimmune disease or receiving systemic immunosuppression were excluded from the trial. Peripheral blood for TCR sequencing was collected from all dose cohorts at baseline, on cycle 4 day 1, and on cycle 7 day 1. Samples came from an open-label, multicenter, first-in-human phase I dose-escalation trial of ivuxolimab. Adults with locally advanced or metastatic melanoma, renal cell carcinoma, hepatocellular carcinoma or head and neck squamous cell carcinoma were enrolled in the trial. Before TCR sequencing, CD4+ and CD8+ T cells were separately sorted from peripheral blood. Genomic DNA was extracted from sorted cells for sequencing of the TCRbeta CDR3 region. The immunoSEQ Assay was used for sequencing of TCRbeta CDR3 regions. Not all clones reach the TCRdb copy of this immuneACCESS table, which keeps in-frame sequences only. Checked studies attribute under half of the gap to unresolved V genes and leave the rest unexplained. This sample is represented by about 58,000 clones; roughly 77% of them were singletons. More than 0.9% of the sample is in the top ten clones.

Broader findings and caveats from the paper: On average, CD8+ T cells showed more expanded clones than CD4+ T cells after ivuxolimab. Antigen specificity was not determined for the clonally expanded peripheral T cells. In the 0.1-3.0 mg/kg groups, partial responders were among the patients with the lowest normalized peripheral clonal expansion, particularly in CD8+ T cells. At doses from 0.1 to 3.0 mg/kg, clonal expansion was seen in both CD4+ and CD8+ blood T cells between baseline and week 6. Low levels of normalized T-cell clonal expansion were also seen in some patients who did not respond.

For this clone: Its specific antigen is unknown. Base qualities are not provided; no much larger clone lies one nucleotide away.

This clonotype was obtained from an adult with an advanced solid tumor such as melanoma, head and neck, liver or kidney cancer. This specimen was CD4+ or CD8+ T cells sorted from blood, taken in a trial of the OX40 agonist ivuxolimab.

The CDR3 protein is CASSLGLTYNEQFF. The DNA sequence is as follows: TGCGCCAGCAGCTTAGGACTAACCTACAATGAGCAGTTCTTC. The rearrangement combines TRBV5-1 with TRBJ2-1; the D region possibly corresponds to TRBD2 (6 bases align). The CDR3 spans 14 residues, from the cysteine through the phenylalanine. Only CDR3 DNA remains: 42 bases, in frame from the first base. V is reduced by 2 bases and J by 2 bases, leaving a spacing of 8 bases between them. Based on the germline V gene, the CDR1 and CDR2 sequences are SGHRS and YFSETQ.